This TCR beta chain was found in a study of patients and donors after allogeneic stem cell transplantation. The length of the CDR3 is 14 residues. Trimming cost V 1 base and J 0 bases, with 7 bases left between them. From germline, CDR1 is DFQATT and CDR2 SNEGSKA (reference sequence). This clonotype has only a few counts. Each CDR3 protein gets one entry after TCRdb re-called the RT-PCR reads with MiXCR. The sample has about 70,000 distinct CDR3 sequences, about 26% seen once. The origin of this receptor is a human donor who was either an allogeneic HSCT recipient or a stem cell or donor lymphocyte infusion donor (not recorded which). It is not recorded whose cells these are; they may come from a transplant donor. Sequenced sample: blood, either unsorted or a sorted T cell fraction (not recorded which). The chain links TRBV20-1 to TRBJ2-1, with D perhaps matching TRBD2 (5 bases). The DNA for the CDR3 is TGCAGTGCTAGAGGAGGGAGCTCCTACAATGAGCAGTTCTTC. Protein product: CSARGGSSYNEQFF.